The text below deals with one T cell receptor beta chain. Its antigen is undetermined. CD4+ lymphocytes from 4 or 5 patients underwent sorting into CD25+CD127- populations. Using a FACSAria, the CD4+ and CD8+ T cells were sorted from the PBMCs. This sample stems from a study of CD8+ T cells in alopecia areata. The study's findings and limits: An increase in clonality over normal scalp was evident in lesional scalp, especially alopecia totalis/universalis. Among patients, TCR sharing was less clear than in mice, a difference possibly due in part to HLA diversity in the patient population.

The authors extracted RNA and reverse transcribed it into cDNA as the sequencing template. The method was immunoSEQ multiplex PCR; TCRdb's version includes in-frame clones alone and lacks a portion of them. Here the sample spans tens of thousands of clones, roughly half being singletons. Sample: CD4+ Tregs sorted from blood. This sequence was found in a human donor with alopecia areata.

The CDR3 DNA reads as TGTGCCAGCAGTGTTCGCTGGATGAACACTGAAGCTTTCTTT. Encoded protein: CASSVRWMNTEAFF. V gene TRBV2 combines with J gene TRBJ1-1, with D hard to call. CDR3 size: 14 residues. V was cut by 4 bases and J by 0 bases, with 9 bases left in between. The germline V gene has CDR1 SNHLY and CDR2 FYNNEI.